Described below is a single T cell receptor beta chain sequence and its context. Its recognized antigen is unknown. No base quality values were provided; no much bigger clone lies one nucleotide off. The immunoSEQ Assay, a bias-controlled multiplex PCR, was used to amplify TCRbeta CDR3 regions from genomic DNA. The published analysis was carried out like this. The number of nucleated cells in each sample was estimated from the amplification of reference gene primers within the assay. Sequence reads were collapsed and filtered to measure the absolute abundance of every unique TCRbeta CDR3 rearrangement. Productive Simpson clonality was computed per sample as the square root of Simpson's diversity index over productive rearrangements. TCRdb took this table from immuneACCESS and kept in-frame rearrangements with V and J called. Such tables lack part of the clones; where checked against another copy, unresolved V genes explain under half of the gap, and the rest is unexplained. V and J calls plus clone size are reproduced from that table; the DNA served to infer D and trimming. The sample includes approximately 220,000 clones, with roughly 84% observed a single time. Jointly, the top ten make up 27% of the sample.

The entry originates in a study of blood T cell repertoires in COVID-19 (TCRdb year 2020). Describing the broader study: Collaborator samples came from the United States, Italy and Spain and covered acute and convalescent phases of COVID-19. The repertoires were made available in a free public database intended to serve as a resource for research on the immune response to SARS-CoV-2. Samples came from the ongoing ImmuneRACE study (first 160 participants) plus 1,254 subjects from 6 global collaborators. Subjects who had been exposed to COVID-19, were actively infected with it, or had recovered from it provided the deeply sampled blood TCRbeta repertoires that made up the dataset. The prospective study material was composed of cDNA or gDNA derived from T cells, B-cell-depleted T cells, or PBMCs. Where HLA class I and class II types were available, the types were taken from metadata supplied by the sample provider, not from assay-based typing. Nearly every sample came with metadata listing a de-identified subject ID, COVID-19 status, age in years and sex. Findings and caveats that apply to the study as a whole: The amount of clinical and demographic metadata varied by source and participant and was provided uncurated.

Whole blood was collected in K2EDTA tubes by collaborating institutions according to the institutions' own protocols. For TCRbeta analysis, collaborators shipped samples in one of three forms: frozen whole blood, isolated PBMCs, or DNA extracted from either of those sample types. Trimming costs V 2 bases and J 6 bases, and their ends lie 14 bases apart. From cysteine to phenylalanine, the CDR3 is 15 amino acids long. The DNA shown is the 45-base CDR3, in frame from base 1. The germline V gene gives CDR1 as MNHEY and CDR2 as SVGAGI. Sequenced input: peripheral blood. The sequence joins TRBV6-5 to TRBJ1-3; TRBD1 is possibly the D segment (6 matching bases). This receptor was identified in a man between 35 and 55 years old with acute or convalescent COVID-19. The CDR3 sequence is CASSYVRGSVNTIYF. The nucleotide sequence reads as follows: TGTGCCAGCAGTTACGTCAGGGGATCGGTAAACACCATATATTTT.